These 14 T cell receptor beta chains share one sample of origin, sequenced in a study of CD8 T cells in ankylosing spondylitis. TCRdb re-called the 5' RACE reads with MiXCR, one entry per CDR3 protein. Of about 340,000 distinct CDR3 sequences detected, 14% to 15% appear once; the ten largest clones hold around 0.99%. The sample comprised blood, either unsorted or a sorted T cell fraction (not recorded which). These receptors were taken from a male donor with ankylosing spondylitis or in good health (not recorded which).

The CDR3 here is CASSVGTSGETQYF. The CDR3 DNA sequence: TGCGCCAGCAGCGTAGGGACTAGCGGAGAGACCCAGTACTTC. The chain is built from TRBV5-1 and TRBJ2-5, with TRBD2 matching over 11 bases. With V trimmed by 4 bases and J by 4 bases, 3 bases remained unmatched. There are 14 residues in the CDR3. Germline V gene data show CDR1 as SGHRS and CDR2 as YFSETQ.

This chain links TRBV29-1 with TRBJ2-2; D possibly uses TRBD1 or TRBD2 (5 bases each). The CDR3 has 15 amino acids. Looked up from germline, CDR1 is SQVTM and CDR2 is ANQGSEA. The V and J ends lost 4 bases and 6 bases respectively, with 18 bases between them. The CDR3 coding sequence is TGCAGCGTTGCGAAGTTCCAGGGAGTTCCCGGGGAGCTGTTTTTT. This gives the protein CSVAKFQGVPGELFF.

In its sample, this clonotype was seen many times. The chain combines TRBV4-1 with TRBJ2-7; D uncertain. V lost 5 bases and J 7 bases, leaving 15 bases between the germline ends. The CDR3 covers 13 residues. In germline, CDR1 is MGHRA, CDR2 YSYEKL. The CDR3 coding sequence is TGCGCCAGCAGCAGGGCCCTAGTGGAGGAGCAGTACTTC. It translates to CASSRALVEEQYF.

The J gene is TRBJ2-1, the V gene TRBV27; D gene ambiguous. Germline V gene lookup returns CDR1 MNHEY and CDR2 SMNVEV (reference sequence). The CDR3 is 12 amino acids. V was trimmed by 9 bases and J by 5 bases, leaving 11 bases between them. For the CDR3, the DNA is TGTGCCAGTGCCCCACTCCACAATGAGCAGTTCTTC. As protein: CASAPLHNEQFF.

The gene calls are TRBV20-1 and TRBJ2-7; 8 bases line up with TRBD2. The germline V gene encodes CDR1 DFQATT and CDR2 SNEGSKA (reference sequence). V trimming: 7 bases; J trimming: 2 bases; junction bases outside the gene matches: 7. The CDR3 length is 13 residues. In DNA form, the CDR3 reads TGCAGTGTGCCGGGGGGGTCGCCCTACGAGCAGTACTTC. It encodes CSVPGGSPYEQYF.

Many counts were recorded for this clonotype. The chain carries TRBV20-1 and TRBJ1-1; 9 nucleotides line up with TRBD1. Germline V CDR1 and CDR2: DFQATT, SNEGSKA (reference sequence). There are 13 residues in the CDR3. The trim removed 6 bases at V and 0 bases at J, leaving 2 bases unmatched. CDR3 sequence: CSARTGVNTEAFF. CDR3 DNA sequence: TGCAGTGCCCGGACAGGGGTGAACACTGAAGCTTTCTTT.

The chain links TRBV15 to TRBJ2-7; 7 bases match TRBD1. CDR1 LNHNV and CDR2 YYDKDF come from the germline V gene (reference sequence). Trimming removed 1 base from V and 2 bases from J; junction bases left unmatched: 5. The CDR3 sequence is 15 residues long. The CDR3: CATSRGNRGAYEQYF. Here the CDR3 DNA reads TGTGCCACCAGCAGAGGGAACAGGGGCGCCTACGAGCAGTACTTC.

The chain employs TRBV6-1 and TRBJ2-2; the match to TRBD2 covers 10 bases. J gave up 8 bases and V 6 bases, and 9 bases lay outside the gene matches. The germline CDR1 and CDR2 sequences are MNHNS and SASEGT. The CDR3 has 15 residues. This chain's CDR3 is CASSLAGVSWGELFF. CDR3 DNA sequence: TGTGCCAGCAGCCTAGCGGGAGTGTCCTGGGGGGAGCTGTTTTTT.

The J gene is TRBJ2-1, the V gene TRBV6-1; 13 nucleotides align to TRBD2. CDR1 MNHNS and CDR2 SASEGT come from the germline V gene. The ends lost 8 bases at V and 3 bases at J; junction bases unmatched: 7. The CDR3 has 16 amino acids. The DNA of the CDR3 is TGTGCCAGCCGTAGACTAGCGGGAGGAGGCTACAATGAGCAGTTCTTC. Amino acid sequence: CASRRLAGGGYNEQFF.

V gene TRBV2 combines with J gene TRBJ1-2, with D hard to call. CDR1 is SNHLY, CDR2 FYNNEI, per germline. The CDR3 covers 15 residues. V shed 3 bases and J shed 5 bases, with 16 bases lying between them. The CDR3 loop reads CASSDGKGGAYGYTF. The CDR3 DNA reads TGTGCCAGCAGTGATGGAAAGGGCGGAGCATATGGCTACACCTTC.

This clonotype has ten or more counts. This chain uses TRBV5-1 with TRBJ2-1; 8 bases agree with TRBD2. Germline lookup yields CDR1 SGHRS and CDR2 YFSETQ. The CDR3 contains 15 residues. Trimming cost V 2 bases and J 1 base; bases outside gene matches: 2. The CDR3 region has the DNA TGCGCCAGCAGCTTTACGGGGGGGTCCTACAATGAGCAGTTCTTC. It yields the protein CASSFTGGSYNEQFF.

The V and J genes are TRBV20-1 and TRBJ2-7; TRBD2 agrees at 10 bases. Germline V gene lookup returns CDR1 DFQATT and CDR2 SNEGSKA (reference sequence). The V and J ends lost 5 bases and 1 base, in that order; junction bases with no gene match: 11. The CDR3 covers 16 residues. CDR3: CSAGKKTSGLSYEQYF. The CDR3 DNA is TGCAGTGCTGGGAAAAAGACTAGCGGGCTTTCCTACGAGCAGTACTTC.

This clonotype was found a few times. The rearrangement links TRBV6-1 to TRBJ1-2; TRBD1 is a possible D gene (5 bases). Looked up from germline, CDR1 is MNHNS and CDR2 is SASEGT. There are 17 residues in the CDR3. Between the trimmed V and J ends, which lost 1 base and 4 bases, there was a span of 19 bases. The CDR3 DNA follows: TGTGCCAGCAGTGAAGGGAGGGGCGCCTCCCTCGGCTATGGCTACACCTTC. This sequence encodes CASSEGRGASLGYGYTF.

The chain links TRBV20-1 to TRBJ2-6; D might be TRBD2 (5 bases). Trimming shortened V by 6 bases and J by 0 bases, and 15 bases separated the two germline ends. This CDR3 comprises 16 residues. The germline CDR1 and CDR2 sequences are DFQATT and SNEGSKA (reference sequence). In DNA, the CDR3 is TGCAGTGCCATAGGTTTCGGGAACTCTGGGGCCAACGTCCTGACTTTC. Encoded protein: CSAIGFGNSGANVLTF.